This entry lists 25 T cell receptor beta chains sequenced from one sample in a study of graft-versus-host responses after intestinal transplantation. The graft tissue was processed, and this released both intraepithelial and lamina propria lymphocytes. Produced via immunoSEQ multiplex PCR; TCRdb's table is partial and in-frame only. In the table there are nearly 30,000 clones, about three quarters of which are singletons. The starting material was ileum tissue, obtained 98 days after intestinal transplantation. The receptors originated from a human patient who received an intestinal transplant, so some T cells may come from the graft donor.

The V call is TRBV4-1, the J call TRBJ2-1; tentatively, D is TRBD2 (7 bases). V gave up 0 bases and J gave up 8 bases, with 14 bases separating them. The germline gives CDR1 MGHRA, CDR2 YSYEKL. The CDR3 extends over 15 amino acids. The CDR3 here is CASSQDWGGGYEQFF. Here the CDR3 DNA reads TGCGCCAGCAGCCAAGATTGGGGCGGGGGCTATGAGCAGTTCTTC.

The rearrangement links TRBV4-1 to TRBJ2-3; D is undetermined. V dropped 4 bases and J dropped 1 base, with 12 bases sitting between them. The CDR3 covers 15 residues. The V gene's germline CDR1 is MGHRA and CDR2 YSYEKL. CDR3 DNA: TGCGCCAGCAGCCCGCAGTGGTCGGGCACAGATACGCAGTATTTT. This encodes CASSPQWSGTDTQYF.

The J gene is TRBJ1-1, the V gene TRBV9; D may be TRBD1 (6 bases). The length of the CDR3 is 14 residues. CDR1 and CDR2 (germline): SGDLS, YYNGEE. Between the trimmed V and J ends, which lost 5 bases and 3 bases, there was a span of 14 bases. This CDR3 reads CASRGLGADTEAFF. The CDR3 nucleotides read TGTGCCAGCAGGGGTTTGGGGGCGGACACTGAAGCTTTCTTT.

The chain uses TRBV10-3 and TRBJ1-3; the match to TRBD1 covers 7 bases. Unmatched junction bases numbered 13, after V lost 8 bases and J lost 0 bases. The CDR3 spans 17 residues. Germline V gene data show CDR1 as ENHRY and CDR2 as SYGVKD. The CDR3 DNA reads as TGTGCCATCCAAGGGGGGAAAGACAGGGACTCTGGAAACACCATATATTTT. It is translated as CAIQGGKDRDSGNTIYF.

V gene TRBV5-1 combines with J gene TRBJ2-1; the D is unclear. There are 16 residues in the CDR3. CDR1 is SGHRS, CDR2 YFSETQ, per germline. V shed 3 bases and J shed 2 bases, with 15 bases lying between them. CDR3 amino acids: CASSSDLSTTYNEQFF. CDR3 nucleotides: TGCGCCAGCAGCTCGGACCTCTCCACAACCTACAATGAGCAGTTCTTC.

The chain couples TRBV6-6 to TRBJ1-1, with D hard to call. Germline V gene data show CDR1 as MNHNY and CDR2 as SVGAGI (reference sequence). Between the trimmed V and J ends, which lost 10 bases and 7 bases, there was a span of 16 bases. The CDR3 is made up of 12 amino acids. The CDR3 loop reads CATCDLSGEAFF. The CDR3, as DNA: TGTGCCACCTGTGACCTGAGCGGTGAAGCTTTCTTT.

The chain employs TRBV7-9 and TRBJ2-7; no clear D gene. V lost 3 bases and J lost 3, with 6 bases in between. The CDR3 consists of 12 residues. Germline CDR1 reads SEHNR; CDR2 reads FQNEAQ (reference sequence). CDR3 loop: CASSFRIYEQYF. Written as DNA, the CDR3 is TGTGCCAGCAGCTTTAGAATCTACGAGCAGTACTTC.

The chain uses TRBV6-5 and TRBJ1-1; 7 bases fit TRBD1. CDR3 size: 14 residues. Germline CDR1 is MNHEY and CDR2 is SVGAGI. V lost 2 bases and J lost 8; bases outside the gene matches: 8. The CDR3 region is CASSYRQGLVEAFF. DNA of the CDR3: TGTGCCAGCAGTTACCGACAGGGCCTCGTGGAAGCTTTCTTT.

In its sample, this clone was seen once. J is TRBJ2-1 and V is TRBV5-1, with 8 positions matching TRBD2. This CDR3 region has 14 residues. The V gene end was trimmed by 2 bases and the J gene end by 7 bases; junction bases not matched to a gene: 5. Per germline, CDR1 SGHRS and CDR2 YFSETQ. The CDR3 DNA reads as TGCGCCAGCAGCTTCCGGGGGGGAATGAATGAGCAGTTCTTC. It is translated as CASSFRGGMNEQFF.

Points on this clone: Additional DNA sequences in this sample encode the identical CDR3. The chain carries TRBV9 and TRBJ2-7, with D tentatively TRBD2 (7 bases). Germline V gives CDR1 SGDLS, CDR2 YYNGEE. CDR3 length equals 13 residues. Written as DNA, the CDR3 is TGTGAGGAGGGGGGGGTGTGGAAGTACGAGCAGTACTTC. It yields the protein CEEGGVWKYEQYF.

This clone showed up just a few times. V usage is TRBV18 and J usage is TRBJ2-7; TRBD1 is a possible D gene (6 bases). CDR3 size: 16 residues. Germline CDR1 is KGHSH and CDR2 is LQKENI. Trimming took off 3 bases at V and 0 bases at J, with 15 bases between the two ends. CDR3 in amino acids: CASSPYPTGHSYEQYF. The CDR3 bases are TGTGCCAGCTCACCTTATCCGACAGGCCACTCCTACGAGCAGTACTTC.

This chain links TRBV2 with TRBJ1-1; possible D gene TRBD1, 6 bases. With 4 bases removed from V and 3 bases from J, the gap between germline ends came to 18 bases. The CDR3 runs to 16 residues. Germline CDR1 reads SNHLY; CDR2 reads FYNNEI. As DNA, the CDR3 is TGTGCCAGCAGTGGCTGGGACACCAATCTATACACTGAAGCTTTCTTT. Protein: CASSGWDTNLYTEAFF.

The chain has TRBV29-1 and TRBJ1-1; D is uncertain. Trimming cost V 4 bases and J 4 bases, with 10 bases left between them. This CDR3 region has 12 residues. Germline assignment: CDR1 SQVTM and CDR2 ANQGSEA. CDR3 coding DNA: TGCAGCGTTGGGGTCCGAACCACTGAAGCTTTCTTT. Its protein product is CSVGVRTTEAFF.

The chain recombines TRBV5-5 with TRBJ2-1, with TRBD1 identical over 9 bases. CDR3 length: 14 residues. Per germline, CDR1 SGHKS and CDR2 YYEKEE (reference sequence). With 4 bases clipped from V and 4 bases from J, the junction kept 3 bases outside the gene matches. Here the CDR3 DNA reads TGTGCCAGCAGCCCCGGACAGGGGTACAATGAGCAGTTCTTC. It specifies CASSPGQGYNEQFF. The whole variable domain, filled in from reference TRBV5-5 and TRBJ2-1, reads DAGVTQSPTHLIKTRGQQVTLRCSPISGHKSVSWYQQVLGQGPQFIFQYYEKEERGRGNFPDRFSARQFPNYSSELNVNALLLGDSALYLCASSPGQGYNEQFFGPGTRLTVL.

Remarks on this clone: One end of the junction fails to match germline, which may point to a read error. The gene calls are TRBV4-1 and TRBJ1-3; D is undetermined. In germline, CDR1 is MGHRA, CDR2 YSYEKL. This CDR3 has 13 residues. In DNA, the CDR3 is TGTGCCAGCAGCCAAACGCCTGGAGACACCATATATTTT. Its protein product is CASSQTPGDTIYF.

The genes are TRBV7-9 and TRBJ2-7; D gene uncertain. With 6 bases removed from V and 5 bases from J, the gap between germline ends came to 14 bases. The germline V gene encodes CDR1 SEHNR and CDR2 FQNEAQ (reference sequence). The length of the CDR3 is 13 residues. The CDR3 sequence is CASSLNFWDEQYF. DNA for the CDR3: TGTGCCAGCAGTCTAAATTTCTGGGACGAGCAGTACTTC.

The CDR3 nucleotides read TGTGCCAGCAGCTTAGTTGAGGGGGCGAGTAGAATCAATGAGCAGTTCTTC. Translating it yields CASSLVEGASRINEQFF. J is TRBJ2-1 and V is TRBV11-2, with 7 nucleotides matching TRBD1. This CDR3 is built from 17 residues. J lost 6 bases, V lost 1 base, and 12 bases had no gene match. In germline, CDR1 is SGHAT, CDR2 FQNNGV.

The chain uses TRBV4-1 and TRBJ2-5, with 8 bases that match TRBD1. CDR3 length: 15 amino acids. The V gene end was trimmed by 1 base and the J gene end by 3 bases; junction bases not matched to a gene: 4. Germline V gene sequence: CDR1 MGHRA, CDR2 YSYEKL. The chain's CDR3 is CASSQAGTGEETQYF. CDR3 nucleotide sequence: TGCGCCAGCAGCCAAGCGGGGACAGGCGAAGAGACCCAGTACTTC.

The chain carries TRBV6-1 and TRBJ2-7; no clear D gene. The V gene lost 2 bases and the J gene lost 4 bases, with 6 bases spanning the gap. Germline lookup yields CDR1 MNHNS and CDR2 SASEGT. This CDR3 is 12 amino acids long. CDR3 nucleotides: TGTGCCAGCAGTGAAACCGCTTACGAGCAGTACTTC. Its protein product is CASSETAYEQYF.

The table lists this clone with a count of one. This chain uses TRBV19 with TRBJ2-5; TRBD1 agrees at 8 bases. With V trimmed by 4 bases and J by 4 bases, 2 bases remained unmatched. There are 13 residues in the CDR3. CDR1 is LNHDA, CDR2 SQIVND, per germline (reference sequence). The CDR3 DNA sequence: TGTGCCAGTAGTACCCAGGGGGCAGAGACCCAGTACTTC. This sequence encodes CASSTQGAETQYF.

This sequence joins TRBV7-3 and TRBJ2-3; 11 bases line up with TRBD2. Germline assignment: CDR1 SGHTA and CDR2 FQGTGA. V was clipped by 5 bases and J by 6 bases; unmatched bases: 10. This CDR3 spans 16 amino acids. The CDR3 DNA is TGTGCCAGCAGCGTCACTCTAGCGGGGGGACGGGATACGCAGTATTTT. This gives the protein CASSVTLAGGRDTQYF. Full variable domain (remainder filled in from reference TRBV7-3 and TRBJ2-3): GAGVSQTPSNKVTEKGKYVELRCDPISGHTALYWYRQSLGQGPEFLIYFQGTGAADDSGLPNDRFFAVRPEGSVSTLKIQRTERGDSAVYLCASSVTLAGGRDTQYFGPGTRLTVL.

The rearrangement uses TRBV4-1 and TRBJ2-5, with D perhaps matching TRBD2 (5 bases). Trimming took off 1 base at V and 5 bases at J, with 17 bases between the two ends. This CDR3 has 16 amino acids. Germline-derived CDR1 and CDR2 are MGHRA and YSYEKL. The CDR3 loop is CASSQGPGNGLETQYF. The DNA of the CDR3 is TGCGCCAGCAGCCAAGGTCCGGGAAACGGGCTGGAGACCCAGTACTTC.

The rearrangement joins TRBV6-5 to TRBJ2-1, with D possibly TRBD2 on 7 matching bases. The CDR3 is made up of 13 amino acids. V lost 8 bases and J lost 3, with 11 bases in between. The germline CDR1 and CDR2 sequences are MNHEY and SVGAGI. This CDR3 reads CASRGGGYNEQFF. In DNA form, the CDR3 reads TGTGCCAGCCGAGGGGGGGGCTACAATGAGCAGTTCTTC.

This clone was seen a single time. This rearrangement joins TRBV2 to TRBJ1-1; TRBD1 is a possible D gene (5 bases). The CDR3 is 16 residues long. The ends were cut back, 6 bases at V and 1 base at J, with 18 bases in the middle. From germline, CDR1 is SNHLY and CDR2 FYNNEI. CDR3 nucleotide sequence: TGTGCCAGCAGGTGGGTTTTGGGGCAGGGGAACACTGAAGCTTTCTTT. Translated, it gives CASRWVLGQGNTEAFF. The full variable domain, completed using reference TRBV2 and TRBJ1-1, is EPEVTQTPSHQVTQMGQEVILRCVPISNHLYFYWYRQILGQKVEFLVSFYNNEISEKSEIFDDQFSVERPDGSNFTLKIRSTKLEDSAMYFCASRWVLGQGNTEAFFGQGTRLTVV.

This chain connects TRBV7-9 to TRBJ1-1; no clear D. This CDR3 contains 12 residues. Germline CDR1 SEHNR, CDR2 FQNEAQ (reference sequence). The V gene lost 2 bases and the J gene lost 6 bases, with 7 bases spanning the gap. CDR3: CASSLKASEAFF. The CDR3 DNA sequence: TGTGCCAGCAGCTTAAAGGCATCTGAAGCTTTCTTT.